This TCR beta chain was sequenced during a study of blood T cell repertoires in COVID-19. Across the study: The United States, Italy and Spain provided the acute and convalescent COVID-19 samples. T cells, B-cell-depleted T cells, or PBMCs supplied cDNA or gDNA.

V was cut by 0 bases and J by 0 bases, with 8 bases left in between. Germline CDR1 and CDR2: MGHRA and YSYEKL. This CDR3 region has 15 residues. In the authors' methods: The authors estimated nucleated cell counts from reference gene primer amplification. The assay was immunoSEQ multiplex PCR, and TCRdb's table has in-frame clones only and misses some. V and J calls and clone size follow that table, whereas D and trimming were derived from the DNA. In the table there are more than 200,000 clones, around four fifths of which are singletons. The TCR originated in a woman aged 45-65 years with acute or convalescent COVID-19. The V gene is TRBV4-1, the J gene TRBJ1-2, with D unresolved. Sequenced input: peripheral blood. In nucleotides, the CDR3 is TGCGCCAGCAGCCAAGACAGGTCACCTAACTATGGCTACACCTTC. It is translated as CASSQDRSPNYGYTF.